This T cell receptor beta chain was identified during a study of blood T cells in healthy people across ages (dated by TCRdb to 2014 to 2015). Broadly, across the study: In model experiments, template switching captured roughly one uniquely barcoded TCR beta cDNA molecule for every two T cells. Using deep sequencing normalized with unique cDNA molecular identifiers, the study measured how TCR beta repertoire diversity changes with age. The donors were divided into four age groups: young (average around 16 years), middle-aged (approximately 42), aged (about 61) and long-lived (about 79). To avoid experimental bias, donors of different ages were randomly spread across the sequencing lanes. Using the same blood draw, the study looked at two additional independent replicas of 1 million unique cDNA reads for two donors, one aged 18 to 30 and the other aged 80 or older.

Library preparation was by 5' RACE. TCRdb shows the sequencer as Illumina HiSeq 2500. A second 7 to 11 cycle PCR used a sample-barcoded 5' primer and a J-beta primer mix. A unique molecular identifier was introduced onto each TCR beta cDNA molecule by a template-switch 5' adaptor carrying 12 random nucleotides. At least 2.5 million CDR3-containing paired-end reads were obtained from each sample. First-strand cDNA synthesis was performed from all RNA using the Mint cDNA synthesis kit, with priming by a TRBC-specific oligonucleotide. Following uracil-DNA glycosylase treatment, a first 18-cycle PCR with universal primers M1SS and BC2_uni_R was performed on all cDNA. The authors' analysis ran thus. For normalization, 1 million high-quality reads were randomly selected from each sample, with every read carrying a distinct molecular identifier. Reads sharing molecular identifiers were discarded rather than binned into consensus sequences. MiTCR, run with a Q25 quality threshold and the strictest error-elimination algorithm, handled CDR3 identification, clonotype clustering and error correction. A nonparametric unseen species model using Euler transformation provided a lower-bound estimate of total TCR beta diversity. TCRdb reworked the public reads: Q25 trimming with fastp, MiXCR clone assembly, productive beta chains retained. Every entry covers one CDR3 protein and lists the most common genes and DNA from its rows. These V and J calls rely on TCRdb rather than the paper's analysis. The sample data list under 950,000 distinct CDR3 sequences, and about a fifth of these were observed just once. The ten most abundant clones make up approximately 20% of the sample.

Systemically healthy Caucasian individuals from Russia, 35 to 40 in total and aged about 6 to 90 years, were included as donors. Around 9.8 milliliters of peripheral blood were collected from each donor into EDTA-treated Vacutainer tubes. Ficoll-Paque density-gradient centrifugation was used to isolate PBMCs, with at least 6 million per sample. Total RNA was extracted from PBMCs with Trizol reagent, with at least 5 micrograms obtained per sample. For every donor, flow cytometry on a PBMC aliquot measured the percentage of naive CD45RAhigh/CD27high T cells. General findings and caveats noted by the study authors: Compared with the aged group, the long-lived group had more naive CD4+ T cells, fewer expanded clones and increased TCR diversity, suggesting age selection. A strong correlation was found between observed TCR beta diversity and the percentage of naive T cells measured by flow cytometry. Because the CMV infection status of the donors was unknown, age-related changes in expanded clonotypes may potentially have been confounded. Because profiling used bulk unsorted PBMCs, naive and antigen-experienced compartments could not be compared conclusively. Estimates of total diversity based on one million sequenced T cells were considered lower bounds and underestimates. As age increased, observed TCR beta diversity per million T cells dropped in a roughly linear way, and a significant reduction was already evident by age about 40.

Including cysteine and phenylalanine, the CDR3 has 17 amino acids. Here the CDR3 DNA is all that survives: 51 bases in frame from base 1. The germline V gene supplies CDR1 LGHNT and CDR2 FRNRAP. V is trimmed back by 1 base and J by 7 bases, and the junction contains 11 bases that no gene match accounts for. Points on this clonotype: It lacks a known antigen. Qualities for individual bases were not recorded, and no much larger clone is one base off.

The sequence was collected from a man in his 70s in good health. Sequenced input: blood. This sequence uses TRBV12-5 and TRBJ2-2, and 8 junction bases match TRBD1. The CDR3 region reads CASGLAYDRGGSGELFF. The nucleotide sequence reads as follows: TGTGCTAGTGGTTTGGCCTACGACAGGGGTGGGAGCGGGGAGCTGTTTTTT.